This T cell receptor (beta chain) appears in the sequencing data of a study of OX40 agonist ivuxolimab in advanced cancers. Background for the entire study: The costimulatory receptor OX40 (CD134) was targeted by ivuxolimab, a fully human IgG2 agonistic monoclonal antibody. Peripheral TCRbeta sequencing was intended to test whether TCR sequence diversity was altered and clonal T-cell expansion was caused by ivuxolimab. Intravenous ivuxolimab was administered to patients every 2 weeks at six dose levels: 0.01, 0.1, 0.3, 1.5, 3 and 10 mg/kg. Among the roughly 52 dose-escalation patients, about 19 had hepatocellular carcinoma, roughly 15 melanoma, 9 renal cell carcinoma and 9 head and neck cancer. The monotherapy dose-escalation portion (N of about 47 patients) of the phase I ivuxolimab trial is reported in the paper. A male proportion of roughly 80% and a mean age of approximately 61 years, ranging from roughly 20 to 80, were recorded for the dose-escalation cohort. Prior anti-PD-1, anti-PD-L1 or anti-CTLA-4 therapy was permitted, and about two fifths of dose-escalation patients had received checkpoint inhibitors. Partial responses were achieved by three dose-escalation patients, of whom one had hepatocellular carcinoma and two had cutaneous melanoma.

Patients with autoimmune disease history or receiving systemic immunosuppression were excluded from the trial. Peripheral blood for TCR sequencing was drawn from every dose cohort at baseline, at cycle 4 day 1 and at cycle 7 day 1. The samples were taken from a phase I, first-in-human, multicenter, open-label dose-escalation trial of ivuxolimab. The trial enrolled adults with locally advanced or metastatic head and neck squamous cell, hepatocellular, melanoma or renal cell carcinoma. CD4+ and CD8+ T cells were sorted separately from peripheral blood before TCR sequencing. For sequencing of the TCRbeta CDR3 region, genomic DNA was extracted from the sorted cells. The immunoSEQ Assay was used to sequence the TCRbeta CDR3 regions. TCRdb re-hosts the immuneACCESS table, in-frame sequences only. Its copies lack some clones; in the studies checked, an unresolved V gene accounts for under half of them, and the cause for the rest is not known. For this sample there are around 58,000 clones; 85% to 95% appear just once. Together, the top ten hold approximately 18% of the sample.

Trimming accounts for 6 bases at V and 6 bases at J, while the number of junction bases matched to no gene is 13. CDR1 and CDR2 are drawn from the germline V gene (reference sequence): LNHDA, SQIVND. Reading from cysteine to phenylalanine, the CDR3 counts 16 amino acids. The kept DNA is CDR3 alone, 48 bases in frame from the first base. Summary of the overall study and its limitations: Antigen specificity was not determined for the clonally expanded peripheral T cells. Low levels of normalized T-cell clonal expansion were also seen in some patients who did not respond. After ivuxolimab, expanded clones were on average more numerous among CD8+ T cells than among CD4+ T cells. In partial responders in the 0.1-3.0 mg/kg groups, normalized peripheral clonal expansion was found to be among the lowest, especially among CD8+ T cells. At doses of 0.1 to 3.0 mg/kg, clonal expansion of both CD4+ and CD8+ blood T cells was observed from baseline to week 6.

For this clone: Its specific antigen is unknown. No base quality information exists; no much larger clone differs at one position.

The clonotype was recovered from an adult with an advanced solid tumor such as melanoma, head and neck, liver or kidney cancer. The chain is made from TRBV19 and TRBJ1-1; 10 of the junction bases match TRBD1. The specimen was CD4+ or CD8+ T cells sorted from blood, collected in a trial of the OX40 agonist ivuxolimab. The DNA sequence follows: TGTGCCAGTAGAAGGCTTAGGGGGACAGGGGACTCTGAAGCTTTCTTT. Its translation reads: CASRRLRGTGDSEAFF.